This T cell receptor (beta chain) was identified in a study of Tregs in tolerant kidney transplant recipients. Across the study: The nonmyeloablative bone marrow transplants came from related graft donors, with transient mixed chimerism. Overall study findings and caveats: Biological reproducibility was not directly addressed, but technical replication error appeared minimal. Donor-specific Treg expansion exceeded global Treg expansion in tolerant patients, suggesting antigen drive.

Thawed PBMCs were FACS-sorted into unstimulated CD4+CD25+CD127- regulatory T cells, CD4+CD25- non-regulatory cells, CD4 and CD8 cells. This clone appeared once. Antigen unknown. Assay used: immunoSEQ multiplex PCR; TCRdb lists only in-frame clones, some missing. This table has some 80,000 clones, about 98% appearing once. The germline CDR1 and CDR2 sequences are SGHVS and FQNEAQ. The CDR3 extends over 19 amino acids. With V trimmed by 5 bases and J by 5 bases, 12 bases remained unmatched. This chain links TRBV7-8 with TRBJ2-2; 15 nucleotides line up with TRBD2. The input for sequencing was CD4+ T cells from blood, taken before the transplant. This TCR came from a human donor who received a combined kidney and bone marrow transplant. The CDR3 spells CASSQIPGLAGGGTGELFF. CDR3 bases: TGTGCCAGCAGCCAGATCCCGGGACTAGCGGGAGGTGGGACCGGGGAGCTGTTTTTT.